This paragraph reports one T cell receptor beta chain. Sorting used thawed, overnight-rested PBMC stained with anti-CD3, a viability dye and GMM-loaded CD1B tetramer. CD1B tetramers were loaded with Rhodococcus equi-derived C32 glucose monomycolate. Tetramer-negative cells, some 100,000 per donor, were also sorted. This specimen comes from a study of T cells in tuberculosis. Profiled with immunoSEQ multiplex PCR; TCRdb holds only in-frame clones, not every one. This table has roughly 92,000 clones, roughly 90% appearing once. The sequence derives from an adult woman with latent tuberculosis. The specimen sequenced was CD1b-GMM tetramer-negative cells sorted from PBMCs.

CDR3 in amino acids: CASSLAISGGASETQYF. In nucleotides, the CDR3 is TGCGCCAGCAGCTTGGCCATCAGCGGGGGGGCCTCAGAGACCCAGTACTTC. V gene TRBV5-1 combines with J gene TRBJ2-5, with 10 bases aligning to TRBD2. Germline CDR1 reads SGHRS; CDR2 reads YFSETQ. The CDR3 consists of 17 residues. Trimming removed 0 bases from V and 4 bases from J; junction bases left unmatched: 9.